These T cell receptor beta chains were read from a single sample in a study of CD8+ T cells in alopecia areata. Only in-frame clones appear in the TCRdb table, and some are missing; sequencing was by immunoSEQ multiplex PCR. The sample lists 180,000 or so clones; 58% were seen once. The sequencing used CD4+ T cells sorted from blood, collected between weeks 55 and 65, from a patient treated with tofacitinib. These receptors came from a human donor with alopecia areata. CDR3s include the opening cysteine and the closing phenylalanine or tryptophan. The D gene is left open where the match is weak. Expanded clones get a size class; other rows say once, few or many, or leave the size out.

>NA|14|TRBJ2-2|TRBV5-1|NA
TGCGCCAGCACCGGCAGCCCGAGGACCGGGGAGCTGTTTTTT
CASTGSPRTGELFF
>TRBD1|14|TRBJ2-4|TRBV5-1|few
TGCGCCAGCAGCCCTCAGGGGGCTGTAAACATTCAGTACTTC
CASSPQGAVNIQYF
>TRBD1|15|TRBJ1-1|TRBV7-9|NA
TGTGCCAGCAGCTCTTGGGGGACAGAGAACACTGAAGCTTTCTTT
CASSSWGTENTEAFF
>NA|14|TRBJ2-7|TRBV7-9|NA
TGTGCCAGCAGCTTGGGGGAACAGAACTACGAGCAGTACTTC
CASSLGEQNYEQYF
>NA|14|TRBJ1-2|TRBV18|once
TGTGCCAGCTCACCAGGTACAGGGACCTATGGCTACACCTTC
CASSPGTGTYGYTF
>TRBD2|15|TRBJ2-1|TRBV5-1|NA
TGCGCCAGCAGCTTCAGCGGGAGCTCCTACAATGAGCAGTTCTTC
CASSFSGSSYNEQFF
>NA|16|TRBJ1-6|TRBV18|NA
TGTGCCAGCTCACCGACAGCTCGGGTCTTTGATTCACCCCTCCACTTT
CASSPTARVFDSPLHF
>NA|15|TRBJ2-3|TRBV7-3|NA
TGTGCCAGCAGCTTACTTGGCGGGGGCACAGATACGCAGTATTTT
CASSLLGGGTDTQYF
>NA|12|TRBJ1-1|TRBV29-1|few
TGCAGCGTTGACAGGAAGAACACTGAAGCTTTCTTT
CSVDRKNTEAFF
>NA|16|TRBJ1-2|TRBV4-1|NA
TGCGCCAGCAGCCAAGAGCATTACAGACCGTCCTATGGCTACACCTTC
CASSQEHYRPSYGYTF
>TRBD1|13|TRBJ2-2|TRBV5-6|few
TGTGCCAGCAGCTTAAGGGGGCCCGGGGAGCTGTTTTTT
CASSLRGPGELFF
>NA|14|TRBJ2-1|TRBV9|NA
TGTGCCAGCAGCGTAGGGCGGGGCCGGGCTGAGCAGTTCTTC
CASSVGRGRAEQFF
>NA|13|TRBJ1-6|TRBV4-2|NA
TGTGCCAGCAGCCAAGATATTGATTCACCCCTCCACTTT
CASSQDIDSPLHF
>NA|15|TRBJ2-3|TRBV4-2|NA
TGTGCCAGCAGCCAAGATAATCTCAGCACAGATACGCAGTATTTT
CASSQDNLSTDTQYF
>TRBD1|18|TRBJ2-3|TRBV5-1|NA
TGCGCCAGCAGCTTCCAGGGGGCTACGACCCTATCCACAGATACGCAGTATTTT
CASSFQGATTLSTDTQYF
>TRBD1|15|TRBJ1-4|TRBV4-1|NA
TGCGCCAGCAGCCAAGTTCAGACAGGGGCTGAAAAACTGTTTTTT
CASSQVQTGAEKLFF
>NA|17|TRBJ1-6|TRBV5-1|NA
TGCGCCAGCAGCTGGGGACCCGGGACAAATGATAATTCACCCCTCCACTTT
CASSWGPGTNDNSPLHF
>NA|13|TRBJ2-7|TRBV30|few
TGTGCCTGGAGTGTTTATGGGTTCTACGAGCAGTACTTC
CAWSVYGFYEQYF
>NA|13|TRBJ1-5|TRBV29-1|NA
TGCAGCGTTGGTGGGGGTAGCAATCAGCCCCAGCATTTT
CSVGGGSNQPQHF
>NA|15|TRBJ1-1|TRBV6-1|NA
TGTGCCAGCAGTGGGGCAGCCAGGGTGGGAACTGAAGCTTTCTTT
CASSGAARVGTEAFF
>NA|16|TRBJ2-2|TRBV19|NA
TGTGCCAGTAGTACATCGGCGCGACGTGACACCGGGGAGCTGTTTTTT
CASSTSARRDTGELFF
>NA|13|TRBJ2-7|TRBV5-1|NA
TGCGCCAGCAGCCCGGACCAGTCATCCGAGCAGTACTTC
CASSPDQSSEQYF
>NA|12|TRBJ2-3|TRBV29-1|NA
TGCAGCGTTGGGCAGGGAACAGATACGCAGTATTTT
CSVGQGTDTQYF
>TRBD2|13|TRBJ2-5|TRBV7-6|NA
TGTGCCAGCAGCTTACGGGAGGAGGGGACCCAGTACTTC
CASSLREEGTQYF
>NA|13|TRBJ1-1|TRBV5-1|NA
TGCGCCAGCAGCTTAAGTAGGAACACTGAAGCTTTCTTT
CASSLSRNTEAFF
>NA|11|TRBJ1-2|TRBV20-1|NA
TGCAGTGCCAGATGGCTGAATGGCTACACCTTC
CSARWLNGYTF
>TRBD2|15|TRBJ2-1|TRBV7-6|NA
TGTGCCAGCAGCTTAGCGGTCGGGGGGAGTAATGAGCAGTTCTTC
CASSLAVGGSNEQFF
>NA|14|TRBJ1-1|TRBV29-1|few
TGCAGCGCCCAGGCGGGGGCGGGGAACACTGAAGCTTTCTTT
CSAQAGAGNTEAFF
>NA|13|TRBJ1-5|TRBV29-1|NA
TGCAGCGTTGGGGTAGATAGCAATCAGCCCCAGCATTTT
CSVGVDSNQPQHF
>TRBD1|13|TRBJ2-1|TRBV11-2|NA
TGTGCCAGCAGCTCGGACAGGGGCACTGAGCAGTTCTTC
CASSSDRGTEQFF
>NA|15|TRBJ1-5|TRBV6-1|NA
TGTGCCAGCGGGCTCATCCCCCTTAGCAATCAGGCCCAGCATTTT
CASGLIPLSNQAQHF
>NA|14|TRBJ2-2|TRBV30|few
TGTGCCTGGAGAAGGGGCGCGAACACCGGGGAGCTGTTTTTT
CAWRRGANTGELFF
>TRBD2|16|TRBJ2-3|TRBV13|NA
TGTGCCAGCAGCCAGGCGGGACTAGCGGGGTCAGATACGCAGTATTTT
CASSQAGLAGSDTQYF
>NA|14|TRBJ1-6|TRBV9|NA
TGTGCCAGCAGCTCCCACGGGGTGAATTCACCCCTCCACTTT
CASSSHGVNSPLHF
>NA|14|TRBJ2-2|TRBV27|NA
TGTGCCAGCAGTCCCCTTCAGCTTTACGGGGAGCTGTTTTTT
CASSPLQLYGELFF
>NA|17|TRBJ2-2|TRBV1|NA
TGCACCAGCAGCCAGCTCCCCGGGACTATCAACACCGGGGAGCTGTTTTTT
CTSSQLPGTINTGELFF
>NA|12|TRBJ1-2|TRBV30|NA
TGTGCCTGGAGAGGGGGAGGAGGTGGCTACACCTTC
CAWRGGGGGYTF
>TRBD2|14|TRBJ2-3|TRBV29-1|once
TGCAGCGTTGAGGTTGCGGGGGGGCCATATACGCAGTATTTT
CSVEVAGGPYTQYF
>NA|14|TRBJ2-3|TRBV4-1|NA
TGCGCCAGCAGCCAAGATGGTTATTTGAATACGCAGTATTTT
CASSQDGYLNTQYF
>NA|15|TRBJ2-7|TRBV7-6|NA
TGTGCCAGCAGCTTATCAGACCGATGGCCCTACGAGCAGTACTTC
CASSLSDRWPYEQYF
>NA|15|TRBJ2-5|TRBV5-6|NA
TGTGCCAGCAGCATTCCAGGGTTATCCTCGGAGACCCAGTACTTC
CASSIPGLSSETQYF
>NA|15|TRBJ2-5|TRBV15|NA
TGTGCCACCAGCAGAAACCCGGGACTCCAAGAGACCCAGTACTTC
CATSRNPGLQETQYF
>TRBD2|18|TRBJ2-3|TRBV4-1|NA
TGCGCCAGCAGCCAAGAATTGATCCTAGCGGGGGGCACAGATACGCAGTATTTT
CASSQELILAGGTDTQYF
>NA|16|TRBJ1-3|TRBV4-1|NA
TGCGCCAGCAGCCAAGCGTCCTCGGTCTCTGGAAACACCATATATTTT
CASSQASSVSGNTIYF
>TRBD1|15|TRBJ1-5|TRBV7-9|NA
TGTGCCAGCAATAACCGGGACAGGGAGAATCAGCCCCAGCATTTT
CASNNRDRENQPQHF
>NA|16|TRBJ2-3|TRBV13|NA
TGTGCCAGCAGCTTCCTTTCGTCCTGGAGCACAGATACGCAGTATTTT
CASSFLSSWSTDTQYF
>TRBD1|15|TRBJ1-6|TRBV4-1|NA
TGCGCCAGCAGCCAAGGGACAGGGGATAATTCACCCCTCCACTTT
CASSQGTGDNSPLHF
>NA|14|TRBJ2-7|TRBV29-1|few
TGCAGCGTTGTTCTCCGCAGGTCCTCCTACGAGCAGTACTTC
CSVVLRRSSYEQYF
>TRBD1|14|TRBJ2-1|TRBV5-4|few
TGTGCCAGCAGCCCATACAGGGGGTTGGGTGAGCAGTTCTTC
CASSPYRGLGEQFF
>TRBD1|14|TRBJ2-5|TRBV29-1|NA
TGCAGCGTTGCGGACAGGGTGAAACCGGAGACCCAGTACTTC
CSVADRVKPETQYF
>NA|13|TRBJ1-2|TRBV7-3|NA
TGTGCCAGCAGCCCTACAGGGAACTATGGCTACACCTTC
CASSPTGNYGYTF
>NA|14|TRBJ2-3|TRBV4-1|NA
TGCGCCAGCAGCCAGGGAGCGGGCACAGATACGCAGTATTTT
CASSQGAGTDTQYF